Listed here are 22 T cell receptor beta chains from one sample, sequenced in a study of cytomegalovirus exposure and HLA in healthy donors (dated by TCRdb to the late 2010s). Libraries were prepared through the immunoSEQ multiplex PCR assay. For the multiplex PCR, a mixture combining 60 forward primers for TCR Vbeta segments and 13 reverse primers for TCR Jbeta segments was used. The source is immuneACCESS, and TCRdb retained only in-frame sequences with V and J called. Part of the clones is not carried over; for the studies checked, unresolved V genes explain less than half of this, and the remainder is unexplained. The sample table shows under 150,000 clones, and around 77% are seen once. Of the sample, 1.2% is held by the ten largest clones. The sample taken for sequencing was PBMCs. The receptors here all came from a man aged 50-60 years in good health and CMV-seronegative.

The chain carries TRBV10-3 and TRBJ2-3, with D perhaps matching TRBD1 (6 bases). The germline CDR1 and CDR2 sequences are ENHRY and SYGVKD. With 6 bases removed from V and 2 bases from J, the gap between germline ends came to 27 bases. This CDR3 has 19 residues. Here the CDR3 reads CAIRVSQGSGETFTDTQYF. CDR3 coding DNA: TGTGCCATCAGGGTATCCCAGGGGTCCGGCGAAACTTTCACAGATACGCAGTATTTT.

The chain couples TRBV5-1 to TRBJ2-7; a possible D gene is TRBD1 (5 bases). Germline V gene sequence: CDR1 SGHRS, CDR2 YFSETQ. The CDR3 is 16 amino acids. With 0 bases removed from V and 0 bases from J, the gap between germline ends came to 13 bases. CDR3 region: CASSLAGLRRSYEQYF. DNA of the CDR3: TGCGCCAGCAGCTTGGCAGGGTTACGGCGCTCCTACGAGCAGTACTTC.

This chain joins TRBV27 and TRBJ1-5; D is undetermined. Germline V gene lookup returns CDR1 MNHEY and CDR2 SMNVEV (reference sequence). This CDR3 is 15 amino acids long. V was pared by 0 bases and J by 6 bases, with 12 bases between. The CDR3 sequence is CASSLSEGLGQPQHF. In DNA form, the CDR3 reads TGTGCCAGCAGTTTATCTGAGGGTTTAGGTCAGCCCCAGCATTTT.

This chain links TRBV28 with TRBJ1-5; no clear D. Germline CDR1 is MDHEN and CDR2 is SYDVKM. The CDR3 is 13 amino acids. V lost 6 bases and J lost 2, with 8 bases in between. The CDR3 DNA sequence: TGTGCCAGCAGCGGACTGGGCAATCAGCCCCAGCATTTT. Its translation is CASSGLGNQPQHF.

J is TRBJ2-7 and V is TRBV4-1, with 8 nucleotides matching TRBD2. Trimming removed 2 bases from V and 0 bases from J; junction bases left unmatched: 9. Germline V CDR1 and CDR2: MGHRA, YSYEKL. The CDR3 spans 17 residues. CDR3 protein: CASSQNPRSGTSYEQYF. As DNA, the CDR3 is TGCGCCAGCAGCCAAAATCCCCGTAGCGGGACCTCCTACGAGCAGTACTTC.

The chain uses TRBV18 and TRBJ1-4; D gene ambiguous. Deletions cut 2 bases from V and 5 bases from J, with 6 bases between. Germline V gene lookup returns CDR1 KGHSH and CDR2 LQKENI. The CDR3 is made up of 13 amino acids. CDR3 protein: CASSPVSNEKLFF. CDR3 coding DNA: TGTGCCAGCTCACCAGTTTCGAATGAAAAACTGTTTTTT.

A single count supports this clone. The chain carries TRBV2 and TRBJ2-2, with a weak D call TRBD2 (6 bases). Trimming pared 2 bases from V and 5 bases from J, leaving 12 bases between. Looked up from germline, CDR1 is SNHLY and CDR2 is FYNNEI. The CDR3 sequence is 15 residues long. The DNA for the CDR3 is TGTGCCAGCAGTGAAAATAACGGGGGAACCGGGGAGCTGTTTTTT. Translating gives CASSENNGGTGELFF.

This clone was detected a few times. Other nucleotide sequences from this sample produce the same CDR3. V is TRBV28 and J is TRBJ1-5; D gene ambiguous. Looked up from germline, CDR1 is MDHEN and CDR2 is SYDVKM. V dropped 6 bases and J dropped 4 bases, with 7 bases sitting between them. CDR3 size: 12 residues. CDR3 loop: CASSLLNQPQHF. The CDR3 region has the DNA TGTGCCAGCAGCCTCCTTAATCAGCCCCAGCATTTT.

A few counts support this clone. The V call is TRBV5-1, the J call TRBJ1-4; D may be TRBD1 (6 bases). The CDR3 totals 14 residues. Germline lookup yields CDR1 SGHRS and CDR2 YFSETQ. V lost 2 bases, J lost 5 bases, and 10 bases lay in between. The CDR3 loop reads CASSLPGQNEKLFF. The CDR3 nucleotides are TGCGCCAGCAGCTTACCCGGACAGAATGAAAAACTGTTTTTT.

A single count supports this clone. The chain is built from TRBV28 and TRBJ1-3, with D perhaps TRBD1 (5 bases). V lost 3 bases, J lost 3 bases, and 9 bases lay in between. Germline-derived CDR1 and CDR2 are MDHEN and SYDVKM. CDR3 length equals 14 residues. CDR3 bases: TGTGCCAGCAGTTTGGGGGGTATTGGAAACACCATATATTTT. The encoded protein is CASSLGGIGNTIYF.

The V gene is TRBV6-6, the J gene TRBJ1-1; weak D call: TRBD1 (5 bases). In germline, CDR1 is MNHNY, CDR2 SVGAGI (reference sequence). This CDR3 has 12 amino acids. V dropped 6 bases and J dropped 2 bases, with 7 bases sitting between them. The CDR3 region has the DNA TGTGCCAGCAGCGACAGAAACACTGAAGCTTTCTTT. Amino acids: CASSDRNTEAFF.

This chain connects TRBV30 to TRBJ2-7, with D perhaps TRBD1 (5 bases). V shed 0 bases and J shed 4 bases, with 22 bases lying between them. CDR3 length: 17 residues. Germline V lookup: CDR1 GTSNPN, CDR2 SVGIG (reference sequence). The CDR3 DNA reads as TGTGCCTGGAGTGTACGTGGGGTCCGGCAGGGAATTTACGAGCAGTACTTC. Encoded protein: CAWSVRGVRQGIYEQYF.

The rearrangement joins TRBV6-6 to TRBJ2-3; D is perhaps TRBD1 (5 bases). The CDR3 contains 14 residues. Trimming took 1 base from V and 5 from J, leaving 10 bases between them. CDR1 MNHNY and CDR2 SVGAGI come from the germline V gene (reference sequence). The DNA for the CDR3 is TGTGCCAGCAGTTACTGGGGTACAGGAGATACGCAGTATTTT. Amino acid sequence: CASSYWGTGDTQYF.

This clone was recorded a few times. The genes are TRBV18 and TRBJ2-7; 7 bases line up with TRBD2. Trimming took 0 bases from V and 0 from J; bases not matched to a gene: 2. CDR1 and CDR2 from the germline V gene are KGHSH and LQKENI. CDR3 length equals 15 residues. Written as DNA, the CDR3 is TGTGCCAGCTCACCACCCCTAGCGGCCTCCTACGAGCAGTACTTC. It specifies CASSPPLAASYEQYF.

The gene calls are TRBV6-1 and TRBJ2-7; TRBD1 aligns across 10 bases. The CDR3 length is 15 residues. The germline gives CDR1 MNHNS, CDR2 SASEGT. The ends lost 7 bases at V and 7 bases at J; junction bases unmatched: 13. Written as DNA, the CDR3 is TGTGCCAGCAAGAGTGGTGGGACAGGGGCGCGGGAGCAGTACTTC. It codes for CASKSGGTGAREQYF.

This clone was seen more than once but under ten times. The chain couples TRBV2 to TRBJ2-7; TRBD2 agrees at 11 bases. CDR3 length: 19 amino acids. V trimming: 1 base; J trimming: 2 bases; junction bases outside the gene matches: 13. Germline CDR1 is SNHLY and CDR2 is FYNNEI. The CDR3 DNA sequence: TGTGCCAGCAGTGAAGGGGGCAGGGTGACTAGCGGGAACCCCTACGAGCAGTACTTC. Translation gives CASSEGGRVTSGNPYEQYF.

The genes are TRBV7-2 and TRBJ1-6; TRBD1 might be the D (6 bases). With 6 bases removed from V and 6 bases from J, the gap between germline ends came to 15 bases. CDR3 length equals 15 residues. Germline V gene lookup returns CDR1 SGHTA and CDR2 FQGNSA. This CDR3 reads CASRLPGQLNSPLHF. The CDR3 nucleotides read TGTGCCAGCAGACTACCGGGACAACTTAATTCACCCCTCCACTTT.

This chain connects TRBV5-4 to TRBJ2-7; D not resolved. The V gene lost 1 base and the J gene lost 0 bases, with 5 bases spanning the gap. The germline CDR1 and CDR2 sequences are SGHNT and YYREEE (reference sequence). This CDR3 spans 13 amino acids. The CDR3 loop reads CASSLTGSYEQYF. The CDR3 coding sequence is TGTGCCAGCAGCTTGACGGGCTCCTACGAGCAGTACTTC.

The chain links TRBV10-2 to TRBJ1-2, with D perhaps matching TRBD1 (5 bases). The CDR3 length is 13 residues. Germline assignment: CDR1 WSHSY and CDR2 SAAADI. Trimming shortened V by 2 bases and J by 4 bases, and 8 bases separated the two germline ends. The CDR3 DNA reads as TGCGCCAGCAGTGAGGACAGAACCTATGGCTACACCTTC. It translates to CASSEDRTYGYTF.

The rearrangement joins TRBV28 to TRBJ2-2, with TRBD1 matching 8 bases. Germline V CDR1 and CDR2: MDHEN, SYDVKM. J was trimmed by 4 bases and V by 5 bases; bases with no gene match: 6. This CDR3 region has 15 residues. The CDR3 nucleotides read TGTGCCAGCAGTGGCAGGGGGCCGGGCACCGGGGAGCTGTTTTTT. Its translation: CASSGRGPGTGELFF. Together with reference TRBV28 and TRBJ2-2, the CDR3 gives the full variable domain: DVKVTQSSRYLVKRTGEKVFLECVQDMDHENMFWYRQDPGLGLRLIYFSYDVKMKEKGDIPEGYSVSREKKERFSLILESASTNQTSMYLCASSGRGPGTGELFFGEGSRLTVL.

J is TRBJ2-2 and V is TRBV19, with 8 bases matching TRBD1. The J segment lost 4 bases and the V segment lost 5 bases, leaving 12 bases of the junction unmatched. CDR1 LNHDA and CDR2 SQIVND come from the germline V gene (reference sequence). The CDR3 is 17 residues long. The CDR3 protein is CASSPRTGGASTGELFF. The DNA for the CDR3 is TGTGCCAGTAGTCCCCGAACAGGGGGAGCGAGCACCGGGGAGCTGTTTTTT.

There are many counts of this clone. The gene calls are TRBV10-3 and TRBJ2-2; 7 bases line up with TRBD1. This CDR3 is 17 amino acids long. Germline V gives CDR1 ENHRY, CDR2 SYGVKD. V dropped 0 bases and J dropped 3; count of bases not matched to a gene: 7. The CDR3 nucleotides read TGTGCCATCAGTGAGTCGGCAGGGGGTATGTACACCGGGGAGCTGTTTTTT. Translated: CAISESAGGMYTGELFF.